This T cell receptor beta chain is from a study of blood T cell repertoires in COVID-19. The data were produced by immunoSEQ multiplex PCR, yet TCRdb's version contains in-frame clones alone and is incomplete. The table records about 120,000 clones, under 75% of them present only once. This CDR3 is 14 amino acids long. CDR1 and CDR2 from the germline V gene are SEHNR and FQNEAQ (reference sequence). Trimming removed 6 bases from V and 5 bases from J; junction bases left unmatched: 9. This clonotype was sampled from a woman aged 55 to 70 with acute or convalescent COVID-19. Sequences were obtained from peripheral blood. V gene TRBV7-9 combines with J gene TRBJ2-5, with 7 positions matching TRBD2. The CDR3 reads CASSERASGETQYF. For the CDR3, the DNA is TGTGCCAGCAGTGAAAGGGCTAGCGGCGAGACCCAGTACTTC.